This TCR beta chain emerged from a study of OX40 agonist ivuxolimab in advanced cancers. Whole-study context: Patients receiving dose escalation had hepatocellular carcinoma, melanoma, renal cell or head and neck cancer. Those enrolled were 80% to 85% male, with a mean age of about 60 years and ages from roughly 20 to 90. Of the patients, three showed partial responses, one with hepatocellular carcinoma and two with cutaneous melanoma.

Study-level results: Doses of 0.1 to 3.0 mg/kg were accompanied by clonal expansion of CD4+ and CD8+ blood T cells by week 6.

This CDR3 region has 14 residues. CDR1 is SGDLS, CDR2 YYNGEE, per germline. V lost 4 bases and J lost 4; bases outside the gene matches: 6. In the case of this clone: As yet, its antigen is unknown.

Measured with immunoSEQ multiplex PCR; TCRdb has only the in-frame clones, and not every one. The data contain about 69,000 clones, 70% to 90% of them seen just once; the ten biggest clones take up under 4.5%. Sequenced here: CD4+ or CD8+ T cells sorted from blood, sampled in a trial of the OX40 agonist ivuxolimab. The receptor was isolated from an adult with an advanced solid tumor such as melanoma, head and neck, liver or kidney cancer. The chain has TRBV9 and TRBJ1-1, with TRBD1 matching 8 bases. In DNA form, the CDR3 reads TGTGCCAGCAGCCCCCGACAGGGGCGCACTGAAGCTTTCTTT. It encodes CASSPRQGRTEAFF. The variable domain in full, completed from reference TRBV9 and TRBJ1-1, reads DSGVTQTPKHLITATGQRVTLRCSPRSGDLSVYWYQQSLDQGLQFLIQYYNGEERAKGNILERFSAQQFPDLHSELNLSSLELGDSALYFCASSPRQGRTEAFFGQGTRLTVV.